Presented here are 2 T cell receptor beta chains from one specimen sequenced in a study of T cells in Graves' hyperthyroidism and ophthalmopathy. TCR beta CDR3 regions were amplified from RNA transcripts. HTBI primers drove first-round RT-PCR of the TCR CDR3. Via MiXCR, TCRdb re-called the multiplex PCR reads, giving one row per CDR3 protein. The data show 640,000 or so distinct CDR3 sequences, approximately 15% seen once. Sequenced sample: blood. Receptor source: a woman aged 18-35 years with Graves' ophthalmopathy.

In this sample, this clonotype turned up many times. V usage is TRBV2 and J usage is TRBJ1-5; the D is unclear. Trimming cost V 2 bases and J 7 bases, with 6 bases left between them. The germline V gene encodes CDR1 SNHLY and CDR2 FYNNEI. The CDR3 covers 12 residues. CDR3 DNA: TGTGCCAGCAGTGAAAGCGGGCAGCCCCAGCATTTT. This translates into CASSESGQPQHF.

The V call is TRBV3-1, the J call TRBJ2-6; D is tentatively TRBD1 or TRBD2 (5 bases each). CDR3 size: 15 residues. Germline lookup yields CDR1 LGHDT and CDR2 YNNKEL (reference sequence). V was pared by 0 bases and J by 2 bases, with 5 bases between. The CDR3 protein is CASSQEGAGANVLTF. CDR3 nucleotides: TGTGCCAGCAGCCAAGAGGGGGCTGGGGCCAACGTCCTGACTTTC. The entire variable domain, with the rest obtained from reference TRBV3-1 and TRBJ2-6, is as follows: DTAVSQTPKYLVTQMGNDKSIKCEQNLGHDTMYWYKQDSKKFLKIMFSYNNKELIINETVPNRFSPKSPDKAHLNLHINSLELGDSAVYFCASSQEGAGANVLTFGAGSRLTVL.